Listed below are T cell receptor beta chains from one sample, sequenced in a study of early T cells in non-severe SARS-CoV-2 infection. TCRdb itself ran the 5' RACE reads through MiXCR, one entry per CDR3 protein. This repertoire shows 85,000 to 100,000 distinct CDR3 sequences, about 13% found once; its top ten account for 2% to 2.5%. The source material was whole blood. These receptors were collected from an adult who was a healthcare worker with PCR-confirmed SARS-CoV-2 infection or an uninfected control (not recorded which). Each CDR3 is given without its conserved first and last residue. Clone size appears in some rows only: once, few, many, or a class for an expanded clone.

j_gene: TRBJ2-1; len: 12; v_gene: TRBV20-1; abundance: few; CDR3aa: SARGGSSYNEQF
j_gene: TRBJ1-1; len: 11; v_gene: TRBV18; abundance: few; CDR3aa: ASSPLQGAKAF
j_gene: TRBJ2-1; len: 14; v_gene: TRBV28; abundance: -; CDR3aa: ASSSDPTGRGTGQF
j_gene: TRBJ1-6; len: 16; v_gene: TRBV28; abundance: -; CDR3aa: ASSLPPGGASYNSPLH
j_gene: TRBJ1-2; len: 13; v_gene: TRBV12-3/TRBV12-4; abundance: many; CDR3aa: ASSKDRQLGYGYT
j_gene: TRBJ2-3; len: 13; v_gene: TRBV5-1; abundance: many; CDR3aa: ASSLTGQRVDTQY
j_gene: TRBJ1-4; len: 9; v_gene: TRBV29-1; abundance: -; CDR3aa: SVEWGEKLF
j_gene: TRBJ2-1; len: 13; v_gene: TRBV5-1; abundance: many; CDR3aa: ASSAGDRGRAEQF
j_gene: TRBJ2-7; len: 14; v_gene: TRBV11-2; abundance: many; CDR3aa: ASSSPGQGSSYEQY
j_gene: TRBJ1-1; len: 13; v_gene: TRBV5-1; abundance: many; CDR3aa: ASSLGFVGWDEAF
j_gene: TRBJ1-2; len: 9; v_gene: TRBV29-1; abundance: -; CDR3aa: SVPADYGYT
j_gene: TRBJ2-7; len: 10; v_gene: TRBV28; abundance: few; CDR3aa: ASSSAGYEQY
j_gene: TRBJ1-2; len: 13; v_gene: TRBV4-3; abundance: few; CDR3aa: ASSQDWADNYGYT
j_gene: TRBJ1-5; len: 14; v_gene: TRBV7-9; abundance: many; CDR3aa: ASSLVTKDVNQPQH
j_gene: TRBJ2-3; len: 13; v_gene: TRBV2; abundance: many; CDR3aa: ASSLAGAGTDTQY
j_gene: TRBJ2-5; len: 16; v_gene: TRBV5-1; abundance: -; CDR3aa: ASSPALTSGGFKETQY
j_gene: TRBJ2-7; len: 11; v_gene: TRBV12-2; abundance: -; CDR3aa: ASRPRRPLEQY
j_gene: TRBJ1-1; len: 9; v_gene: TRBV20-1; abundance: many; CDR3aa: SARRNTEAF
j_gene: TRBJ2-5; len: 11; v_gene: TRBV12-3/TRBV12-4; abundance: few; CDR3aa: ASSLAPRETQY
j_gene: TRBJ2-5; len: 10; v_gene: TRBV20-1; abundance: many; CDR3aa: SVGQGGETQY
j_gene: TRBJ2-5; len: 11; v_gene: TRBV29-1; abundance: -; CDR3aa: SVGTDVQETQY
j_gene: TRBJ2-1; len: 15; v_gene: TRBV24-1; abundance: many; CDR3aa: ATSDSGAGGLDNEQF
j_gene: TRBJ2-3; len: 12; v_gene: TRBV10-2; abundance: -; CDR3aa: ASGVAGGTDTQY
j_gene: TRBJ2-7; len: 11; v_gene: TRBV28; abundance: few; CDR3aa: ASRGTGRGEQY
j_gene: TRBJ2-1; len: 13; v_gene: TRBV7-2; abundance: many; CDR3aa: ASSWRDHIYNEQF
j_gene: TRBJ1-1; len: 15; v_gene: TRBV27; abundance: many; CDR3aa: ASSPKTGTRIFSEAF
j_gene: TRBJ1-1; len: 11; v_gene: TRBV11-2; abundance: -; CDR3aa: ASSLLSRGLAF
j_gene: TRBJ2-3; len: 14; v_gene: TRBV5-6; abundance: many; CDR3aa: ASTRYGGPSTDTQY
j_gene: TRBJ1-1; len: 10; v_gene: TRBV5-1; abundance: few; CDR3aa: ASSIGSTEAF
j_gene: TRBJ2-6; len: 14; v_gene: TRBV4-3; abundance: many; CDR3aa: ASSQGAGAGANVLT
j_gene: TRBJ2-7; len: 10; v_gene: TRBV7-2; abundance: many; CDR3aa: ASRTGTYEQY
j_gene: TRBJ2-3; len: 14; v_gene: TRBV20-1; abundance: many; CDR3aa: SASGLAGGQFDTQY
j_gene: TRBJ2-7; len: 12; v_gene: TRBV5-1; abundance: many; CDR3aa: ASSLRGGSYEQY
j_gene: TRBJ2-5; len: 13; v_gene: TRBV5-1; abundance: -; CDR3aa: ASSLATGGQETQY
j_gene: TRBJ1-2; len: 12; v_gene: TRBV5-1; abundance: -; CDR3aa: ASSPGTASYGYT
j_gene: TRBJ2-1; len: 11; v_gene: TRBV29-1; abundance: many; CDR3aa: SVPTHRNNEQF
j_gene: TRBJ2-2; len: 14; v_gene: TRBV24-1; abundance: -; CDR3aa: ATSDSWQGNTGELF